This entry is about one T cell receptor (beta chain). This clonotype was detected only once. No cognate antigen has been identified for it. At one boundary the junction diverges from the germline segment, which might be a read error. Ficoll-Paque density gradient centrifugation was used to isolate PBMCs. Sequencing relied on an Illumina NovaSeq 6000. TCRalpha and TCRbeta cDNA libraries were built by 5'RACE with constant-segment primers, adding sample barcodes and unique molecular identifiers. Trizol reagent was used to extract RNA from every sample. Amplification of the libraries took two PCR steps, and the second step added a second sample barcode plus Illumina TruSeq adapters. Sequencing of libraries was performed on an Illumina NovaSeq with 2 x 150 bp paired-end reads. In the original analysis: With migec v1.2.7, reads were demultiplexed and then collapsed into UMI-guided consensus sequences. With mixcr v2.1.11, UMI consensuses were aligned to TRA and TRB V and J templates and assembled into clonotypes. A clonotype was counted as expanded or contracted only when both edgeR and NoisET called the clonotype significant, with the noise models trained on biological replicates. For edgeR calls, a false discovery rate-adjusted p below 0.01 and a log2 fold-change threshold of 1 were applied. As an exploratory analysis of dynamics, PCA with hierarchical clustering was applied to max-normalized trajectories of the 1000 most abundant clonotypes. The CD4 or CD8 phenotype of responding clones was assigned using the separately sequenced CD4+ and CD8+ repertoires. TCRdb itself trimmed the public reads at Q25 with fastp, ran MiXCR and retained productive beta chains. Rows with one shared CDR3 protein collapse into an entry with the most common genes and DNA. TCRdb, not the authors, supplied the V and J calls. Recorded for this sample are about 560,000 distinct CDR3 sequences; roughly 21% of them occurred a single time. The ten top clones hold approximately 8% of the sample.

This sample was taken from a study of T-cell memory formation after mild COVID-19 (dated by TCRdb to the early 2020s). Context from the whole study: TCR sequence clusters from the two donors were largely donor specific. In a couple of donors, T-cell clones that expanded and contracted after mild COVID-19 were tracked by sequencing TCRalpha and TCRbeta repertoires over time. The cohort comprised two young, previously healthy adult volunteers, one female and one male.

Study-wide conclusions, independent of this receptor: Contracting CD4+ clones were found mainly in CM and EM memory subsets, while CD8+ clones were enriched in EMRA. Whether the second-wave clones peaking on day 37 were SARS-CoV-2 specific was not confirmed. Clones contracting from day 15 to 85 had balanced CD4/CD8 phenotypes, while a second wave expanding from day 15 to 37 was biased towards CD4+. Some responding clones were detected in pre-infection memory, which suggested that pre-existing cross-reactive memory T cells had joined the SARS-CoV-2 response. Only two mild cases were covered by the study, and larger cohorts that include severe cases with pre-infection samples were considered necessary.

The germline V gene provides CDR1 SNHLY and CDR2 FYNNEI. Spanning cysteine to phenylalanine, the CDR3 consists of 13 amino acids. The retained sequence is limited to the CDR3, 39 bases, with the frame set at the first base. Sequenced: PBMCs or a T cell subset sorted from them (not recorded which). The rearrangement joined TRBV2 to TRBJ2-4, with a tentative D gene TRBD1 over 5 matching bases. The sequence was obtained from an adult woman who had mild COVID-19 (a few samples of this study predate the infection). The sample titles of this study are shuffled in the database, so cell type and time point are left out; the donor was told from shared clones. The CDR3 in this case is CASSGTQQNIRYF. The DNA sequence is TGTGCCAGCAGTGGGACACAGCAGAACATTCGGTACTTC.